These 32 T cell receptor beta chains came from one sample sequenced in a study of blood T cells in healthy people across ages. Together with a sample-barcoded 5' primer, a J-beta primer mix was included in a second PCR lasting about 6 to 11 cycles. TCRdb fed the 5' RACE reads into MiXCR, producing one record per CDR3 protein. This repertoire shows 600,000 to 850,000 distinct CDR3 sequences, around 46% found once; its top ten account for about 20%. The sequenced sample consisted of blood. Receptor source: an older woman in good health.

V gene TRBV4-2 combines with J gene TRBJ2-1; TRBD2 matches 8 bases. The V gene's germline CDR1 is LGHNA and CDR2 YNFKEQ. Trimming at V came to 0 bases and at J to 5 bases, leaving 6 bases not matched to a gene. This CDR3 is 16 amino acids long. The CDR3 DNA reads TGTGCCAGCAGCCAAGATGACGGGGGGGCAAACAATGAGCAGTTCTTC. It yields the protein CASSQDDGGANNEQFF.

At least ten counts were recorded for this clonotype. The chain recombines TRBV3-1 with TRBJ2-1, with 7 bases identical to TRBD2. The CDR3 consists of 14 residues. Germline assignment: CDR1 LGHDT and CDR2 YNNKEL (reference sequence). Trimming removed 0 bases from V and 4 bases from J; junction bases left unmatched: 0. The CDR3 region is CASSQDGGYNEQFF. The CDR3 nucleotides read TGTGCCAGCAGCCAAGACGGGGGGTACAATGAGCAGTTCTTC.

V and J are TRBV19 and TRBJ2-3, with TRBD2 as a possible D gene (7 bases). The germline CDR1 and CDR2 sequences are LNHDA and SQIVND (reference sequence). The CDR3 totals 16 residues. The germline V and J ends were trimmed by 6 bases and 5 bases, with 21 bases remaining between them. CDR3 loop: CASSHVGAGAGDTQYF. The CDR3 DNA reads TGTGCCAGTAGCCACGTGGGGGCGGGAGCTGGAGATACGCAGTATTTT.

This clonotype has only a few counts. The V call is TRBV3-1, the J call TRBJ2-5; TRBD2 might be the D (7 bases). CDR3 length: 15 residues. Germline V lookup: CDR1 LGHDT, CDR2 YNNKEL (reference sequence). With 0 bases removed from V and 1 base from J, the gap between germline ends came to 9 bases. CDR3 nucleotide sequence: TGTGCCAGCAGCCAAGATGGGGGGGCCCAAGAGACCCAGTACTTC. Its protein is CASSQDGGAQETQYF.

V gene TRBV6-1 combines with J gene TRBJ1-1, with D possibly TRBD1 on 5 matching bases. This CDR3 is 12 amino acids long. The V gene lost 4 bases and the J gene lost 11 bases, with 14 bases spanning the gap. CDR1 is MNHNS, CDR2 SASEGT, per germline. The CDR3 nucleotides are TGTGCCAGCAGTGCCGGCCAGGGCTGGGCTTTCTTT. It encodes CASSAGQGWAFF.

This clonotype was seen only once. Relative to the germline gene, one junction end is altered; a read error may explain this. The chain links TRBV6-1 to TRBJ2-7; 10 bases match TRBD2. The CDR3 runs to 15 residues. Germline V gene data show CDR1 as MNHNS and CDR2 as SASEGT. The CDR3 loop reads CAGSNGGLATYEQYF. The CDR3 DNA reads as TGTGCCGGCAGTAACGGGGGACTAGCGACCTACGAGCAGTACTTC.

The chain has TRBV4-1 and TRBJ2-6; the D gene is possibly TRBD2 (5 bases). The ends were cut back, 0 bases at V and 4 bases at J, with 13 bases in the middle. Per the germline V gene, CDR1 is MGHRA and CDR2 is YSYEKL. The CDR3 length is 17 residues. In nucleotides, the CDR3 is TGCGCCAGCAGCCAAGATGGCTCCCGGGGAGGGGCCAACGTCCTGACTTTC. Translation gives CASSQDGSRGGANVLTF.

This clonotype was observed a handful of times. The chain uses TRBV6-2 or TRBV6-3 and TRBJ2-7, with 10 nucleotides matching TRBD1. CDR3 length: 14 residues. V lost 8 bases to trimming and J lost 7 bases; unmatched junction nucleotides: 11. The germline V gene has CDR1 MNHEY and CDR2 SVGEGT. Written as DNA, the CDR3 is TGTGCCAGCGGTGGGGACAGGGGTATCAATGAGCAGTACTTC. Protein product: CASGGDRGINEQYF.

Only a few counts were recorded for this clonotype. DNA for the CDR3: TGTGCCAGCATAGAGGGAGGGGGGTCCTACAATGAGCAGTTCTTC. Amino acids: CASIEGGGSYNEQFF. The rearrangement uses TRBV6-2 or TRBV6-3 and TRBJ2-1; possible D gene TRBD2, 7 bases. The germline gives CDR1 MNHEY, CDR2 SVGEGT. The CDR3 length is 15 residues. Trimming cost V 7 bases and J 1 base, with 14 bases left between them.

The chain combines TRBV29-1 with TRBJ1-1; 7 bases match TRBD1. This CDR3 is 12 amino acids long. The germline V gene has CDR1 SQVTM and CDR2 ANQGSEA. V was pared by 7 bases and J by 5 bases, with 7 bases of the junction left unmatched. CDR3 residues: CSARGESTEAFF. CDR3 in DNA: TGCAGCGCCAGGGGGGAAAGTACTGAAGCTTTCTTT.

This clonotype was counted at least ten times. The chain uses TRBV6-1 and TRBJ1-2; 7 nucleotides match TRBD1. The CDR3 length is 19 residues. The J segment lost 5 bases and the V segment lost 6 bases, leaving 24 bases of the junction unmatched. Germline V CDR1 and CDR2: MNHNS, SASEGT. This CDR3 is CASRPRKSGGLSLKYGYTF. CDR3 bases: TGTGCCAGCAGGCCCCGCAAATCAGGGGGACTCTCCCTAAAATATGGCTACACCTTC.

This clonotype showed up many times. This sequence joins TRBV4-3 and TRBJ2-3, with 7 bases aligning to TRBD1. This CDR3 has 15 residues. J gave up 4 bases and V 0 bases, and 4 bases lay outside the gene matches. Per germline, CDR1 LGHNA and CDR2 YSLEER. CDR3 bases: TGCGCCAGCAGCCAAGAGACAGGGAAAGCAGATACGCAGTATTTT. Translation: CASSQETGKADTQYF.

This clonotype was picked up a small number of times. The DNA for the CDR3 is TGTGCCAGCCGTCGAGGACAGGGGGCTTTTAGCTCCTACAATGAGCAGTTCTTC. Its translation is CASRRGQGAFSSYNEQFF. The chain couples TRBV28 to TRBJ2-1; the match to TRBD1 covers 11 bases. CDR3 length: 18 residues. The germline gives CDR1 MDHEN, CDR2 SYDVKM. V lost 8 bases to trimming and J lost 0 bases; unmatched junction nucleotides: 12.

The chain joins TRBV7-3 to TRBJ2-3; TRBD2 agrees at 10 bases. Germline V gives CDR1 SGHTA, CDR2 FQGTGA. The CDR3 contains 16 residues. V shed 0 bases and J 4 bases; nucleotides not matched to a gene: 4. CDR3 sequence: CASSLTSGGQADTQYF. The DNA of the CDR3 is TGTGCCAGCAGCTTAACTAGCGGGGGGCAGGCAGATACGCAGTATTTT.

This sequence joins TRBV6-6 and TRBJ2-2; 7 bases agree with TRBD1. The trim removed 4 bases at V and 4 bases at J, leaving 3 bases unmatched. This CDR3 contains 14 residues. CDR1 and CDR2 (germline): MNHNY, SVGAGI (reference sequence). Here the CDR3 DNA reads TGTGCCAGCAGTTCGAACAGGGGCACCGGGGAGCTGTTTTTT. This sequence encodes CASSSNRGTGELFF.

The chain recombines TRBV4-3 with TRBJ2-7, with D unresolved. The CDR3 has 17 amino acids. The germline V and J ends were trimmed by 1 base and 4 bases, with 20 bases remaining between them. Germline loops: CDR1 LGHNA, CDR2 YSLEER. CDR3 protein: CASSQVGASDSVYEQYF. CDR3 nucleotide sequence: TGCGCCAGCAGCCAAGTGGGTGCGTCAGATTCAGTTTACGAGCAGTACTTC.

This clonotype was detected only a few times. CDR3 protein: CAISDQYAQGEQYF. The CDR3, as DNA: TGTGCCATCAGTGACCAATACGCCCAGGGGGAGCAGTACTTC. The genes are TRBV10-3 and TRBJ2-5; 7 bases map to TRBD1. V was clipped by 3 bases and J by 11 bases; unmatched bases: 12. The CDR3 consists of 14 residues. The germline V gene encodes CDR1 ENHRY and CDR2 SYGVKD.

This clonotype has more than one count but fewer than ten. The rearrangement links TRBV3-1 to TRBJ2-5; 9 bases line up with TRBD2. CDR1 is LGHDT and CDR2 is YNNKEL in the germline V gene (reference sequence). Germline trimming cut 3 bases from V and 3 bases from J; bases unmatched to any gene: 2. CDR3 length: 14 residues. The CDR3 sequence is CASSQREGKETQYF. CDR3 nucleotides: TGTGCCAGCAGCCAGCGGGAGGGGAAAGAGACCCAGTACTTC.

Note on this clonotype: Being one base from a much bigger clone, this may be a read error. The chain combines TRBV27 with TRBJ2-7, with 8 bases identical to TRBD2. J lost 7 bases, V lost 8 bases, and 16 bases had no gene match. CDR1 is MNHEY, CDR2 SMNVEV, per germline (reference sequence). The CDR3 extends over 15 amino acids. The DNA of the CDR3 is TGTGCCAGCCGCGACGACGGACTAGCCTCTAATGAGCAGTACTTC. Protein product: CASRDDGLASNEQYF.

This clonotype was seen a handful of times. The gene calls are TRBV4-2 and TRBJ2-1, with TRBD2 matching over 8 bases. The germline V gene has CDR1 LGHNA and CDR2 YNFKEQ. CDR3 length equals 14 residues. V lost 2 bases to trimming and J lost 8 bases; unmatched junction nucleotides: 5. CDR3 protein: CASSQRLASDEQFF. CDR3 sequence (DNA): TGTGCCAGCAGCCAACGACTAGCGAGCGATGAGCAGTTCTTC.

V is TRBV6-2 or TRBV6-3 and J is TRBJ2-1; 12 nucleotides line up with TRBD2. Trimming cost V 0 bases and J 10 bases; bases outside gene matches: 7. Germline loops: CDR1 MNHEY, CDR2 SVGEGT. CDR3 length equals 16 residues. DNA for the CDR3: TGTGCCAGCAGTTACTCCCTAGCGGGAGGGCCGATGGAGCAGTTCTTC. Its protein is CASSYSLAGGPMEQFF.

The rearrangement uses TRBV4-3 and TRBJ1-1, with D maybe TRBD1 (6 bases). V dropped 0 bases and J dropped 7 bases, with 15 bases sitting between them. The CDR3 runs to 15 residues. Germline V gene lookup returns CDR1 LGHNA and CDR2 YSLEER. The CDR3 DNA is TGCGCCAGCAGCCAAGATGGCAGGGGAAGGGGTGAAGCTTTCTTT. Its protein is CASSQDGRGRGEAFF.

The chain employs TRBV29-1 and TRBJ1-1, with TRBD1 matching over 7 bases. V gave up 3 bases and J gave up 11 bases; unmatched junction bases: 3. The CDR3 runs 10 residues. The germline V gene has CDR1 SQVTM and CDR2 ANQGSEA. This CDR3 reads CSVEDRTAFF. For the CDR3, the DNA is TGCAGCGTTGAGGACAGGACGGCTTTCTTT.

The rearrangement joins TRBV9 to TRBJ2-5; the match to TRBD1 covers 9 bases. The CDR3 extends over 17 amino acids. The V segment lost 3 bases and the J segment 2 bases; nucleotides outside the gene matches: 11. CDR1 and CDR2 from the germline V gene are SGDLS and YYNGEE. This CDR3 is CASSAGSLGTGQETQYF. CDR3 nucleotides: TGTGCCAGCAGCGCTGGATCATTAGGGACAGGGCAAGAGACCCAGTACTTC.

The V gene is TRBV29-1, the J gene TRBJ2-5; TRBD1 matches at 10 bases. Trimming removed 7 bases from V and 5 bases from J; junction bases left unmatched: 10. The CDR3 runs to 14 residues. CDR1 and CDR2 (germline): SQVTM, ANQGSEA. This chain's CDR3 is CSALTGGPAETQYF. DNA for the CDR3: TGCAGCGCTCTGACAGGGGGCCCTGCGGAGACCCAGTACTTC.

Points on this clonotype: With a much larger clone just one base away, this may be a read error. The chain uses TRBV29-1 and TRBJ1-2; TRBD1 is a possible D gene (5 bases). CDR1 and CDR2 from the germline V gene are SQVTM and ANQGSEA. Trimming stripped 8 bases from V and 10 bases from J, with 17 bases between. The CDR3 is made up of 11 amino acids. CDR3 loop: CSTHQGADYTF. The DNA for the CDR3 is TGCAGCACTCATCAAGGGGCCGACTACACCTTC.

The rearrangement joins TRBV25-1 to TRBJ2-5, with a weak D call TRBD1 (5 bases). Trimming stripped 0 bases from V and 5 bases from J, with 10 bases between. The CDR3 has 14 residues. CDR1 and CDR2 (germline): MGHDK, SYGVNS. CDR3 sequence (DNA): TGTGCCAGCAGTGAATATAGGGGTGGGGAGACCCAGTACTTC. Encoded protein: CASSEYRGGETQYF. Combining the CDR3 with reference TRBV25-1 and TRBJ2-5 gives the whole variable domain EADIYQTPRYLVIGTGKKITLECSQTMGHDKMYWYQQDPGMELHLIHYSYGVNSTEKGDLSSESTVSRIRTEHFPLTLESARPSHTSQYLCASSEYRGGETQYFGPGTRLLVL.

This clonotype was seen repeatedly, ten times or more. This chain joins TRBV7-9 and TRBJ2-1; D is possibly TRBD1 (6 bases). CDR1 SEHNR and CDR2 FQNEAQ come from the germline V gene (reference sequence). V lost 5 bases and J 7 bases, leaving 15 bases between the germline ends. The CDR3 covers 14 residues. The CDR3 reads CASSPSGGTNEQFF. In DNA form, the CDR3 reads TGTGCCAGCAGCCCAAGTGGGGGCACGAATGAGCAGTTCTTC.

J is TRBJ1-5 and V is TRBV12-3 or TRBV12-4; weak D call: TRBD1 (5 bases). CDR3 length equals 13 residues. V shed 6 bases and J shed 5 bases, with 11 bases lying between them. The CDR3 bases are TGTGCCAGCAGCCTCAGGGAATATCAGCCCCAGCATTTT. Translated: CASSLREYQPQHF.

The chain has TRBV18 and TRBJ1-2; TRBD1 agrees at 7 bases. The V gene's germline CDR1 is KGHSH and CDR2 LQKENI. V dropped 5 bases and J dropped 0; count of bases not matched to a gene: 3. This CDR3 region has 14 residues. CDR3 sequence: CASSSDRSNYGYTF. The CDR3 DNA is TGTGCCAGCTCATCGGACAGGTCTAACTATGGCTACACCTTC.

This chain connects TRBV7-4 to TRBJ2-5; D ambiguous. Deletions cut 8 bases from V and 3 bases from J, with 22 bases between. CDR3 length: 16 residues. Looked up from germline, CDR1 is SGHVT and CDR2 is SQSDAQ. The CDR3 loop is CASPITTSYFKETQYF. CDR3 coding DNA: TGTGCCAGCCCTATAACTACGTCCTACTTCAAAGAGACCCAGTACTTC.

The chain links TRBV7-2 to TRBJ2-7, with 9 bases that match TRBD1. The V gene's germline CDR1 is SGHTA and CDR2 FQGNSA. V was clipped by 5 bases and J by 7 bases; unmatched bases: 12. The CDR3 has 15 amino acids. The CDR3 DNA is TGTGCCAGCAGCACCGACAGGGGGTCCTACAATGAGCAGTACTTC. Amino acid sequence: CASSTDRGSYNEQYF.